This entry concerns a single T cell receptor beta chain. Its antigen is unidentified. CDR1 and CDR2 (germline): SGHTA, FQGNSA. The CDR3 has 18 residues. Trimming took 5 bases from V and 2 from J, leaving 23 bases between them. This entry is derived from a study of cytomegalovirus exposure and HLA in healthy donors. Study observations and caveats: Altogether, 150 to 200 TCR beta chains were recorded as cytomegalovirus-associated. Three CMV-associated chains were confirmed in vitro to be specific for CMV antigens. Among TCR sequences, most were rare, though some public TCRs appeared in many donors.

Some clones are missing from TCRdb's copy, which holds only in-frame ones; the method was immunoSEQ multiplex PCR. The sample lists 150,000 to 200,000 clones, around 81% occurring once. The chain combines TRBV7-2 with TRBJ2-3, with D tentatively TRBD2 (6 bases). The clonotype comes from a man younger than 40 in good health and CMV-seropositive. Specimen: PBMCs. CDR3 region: CASSPGRSSGGYTDTQYF. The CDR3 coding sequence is TGTGCCAGCAGCCCAGGTAGGAGTAGCGGAGGATACACAGATACGCAGTATTTT.